The 30 T cell receptor beta chains in this list originate from one sample, sequenced in a study of blood T cells in healthy people across ages. Alongside a J-beta primer mix, a sample-barcoded 5' primer served in a second PCR lasting about 6 to 11 cycles. TCRdb fed the 5' RACE reads into MiXCR, producing one record per CDR3 protein. The repertoire holds more than 650,000 distinct CDR3 sequences, with 20% to 25% as singletons. The specimen sequenced was blood. These receptors were taken from a man in his sixties or seventies in good health.

The chain carries TRBV29-1 and TRBJ2-7, with 9 bases lining up with TRBD1. The CDR3 covers 14 residues. Germline V gives CDR1 SQVTM, CDR2 ANQGSEA. V trimming: 4 bases; J trimming: 6 bases; junction bases outside the gene matches: 10. The CDR3 is CSVALGQGIREQYF. In nucleotides, the CDR3 is TGCAGCGTTGCCTTAGGACAGGGGATCCGCGAGCAGTACTTC.

The gene calls are TRBV27 and TRBJ2-7; no reliable D call. The V gene lost 8 bases and the J gene lost 5 bases, with 16 bases spanning the gap. Germline V gene sequence: CDR1 MNHEY, CDR2 SMNVEV (reference sequence). The CDR3 loop spans 13 amino acids. CDR3 sequence: CASRVWGQNEQYF. The CDR3 bases are TGTGCCAGCCGGGTCTGGGGTCAGAACGAGCAGTACTTC.

The V call is TRBV15, the J call TRBJ1-3; D is ambiguous. Germline assignment: CDR1 LNHNV and CDR2 YYDKDF (reference sequence). The CDR3 runs to 17 residues. Trimming took 3 bases from V and 2 from J, leaving 17 bases between them. The CDR3 spells CATSSKKEGVAGNTIYF. The CDR3 DNA sequence: TGTGCCACCAGCAGCAAAAAGGAGGGTGTCGCTGGAAACACCATATATTTT.

On this clonotype: This may be a read error, as it is one base from a much larger clone. The chain uses TRBV7-6 and TRBJ2-7, with D perhaps TRBD1 or TRBD2 (5 bases each). Germline V gives CDR1 SGHVS, CDR2 FNYEAQ. The ends were cut back, 2 bases at V and 5 bases at J, with 13 bases in the middle. CDR3 length: 14 residues. For the CDR3, the DNA is TGTGCCAGCAGCTTAACCGGGGACCGAGACGAGCAGTACTTC. Protein: CASSLTGDRDEQYF.

In this sample, this clonotype turned up a few times. The CDR3 region has the DNA TGTGCCAGTAGTATTCAAGCGGGGGGGCTTGAGCAGTACTTC. Amino acids: CASSIQAGGLEQYF. The genes are TRBV19 and TRBJ2-5, with TRBD2 identical over 10 bases. The CDR3 runs 14 residues. CDR1 and CDR2 from the germline V gene are LNHDA and SQIVND (reference sequence). V dropped 3 bases and J dropped 11; count of bases not matched to a gene: 9.

The V gene is TRBV18, the J gene TRBJ1-1; D remains ambiguous. The germline V gene has CDR1 KGHSH and CDR2 LQKENI. V lost 2 bases, J lost 3 bases, and 10 bases lay in between. The CDR3 spans 14 residues. The CDR3 DNA reads TGTGCCAGCTCACCAATGGGTCAGCACACTGAAGCTTTCTTT. It specifies CASSPMGQHTEAFF.

In its sample, this clonotype was seen many times. V is TRBV7-8 and J is TRBJ2-1; D gene unclear. In germline, CDR1 is SGHVS, CDR2 FQNEAQ. Trimming shortened V by 4 bases and J by 8 bases, and 15 bases separated the two germline ends. This CDR3 is built from 14 residues. The CDR3 nucleotides are TGTGCCAGCAGCTGGGAAAACCTCGGCGATGAGCAGTTCTTC. Its translation: CASSWENLGDEQFF.

The CDR3 region is CASSLIEGITEAFF. The CDR3 bases are TGTGCCAGCAGCTTAATAGAGGGGATCACTGAAGCTTTCTTT. V gene TRBV7-2 combines with J gene TRBJ1-1, with D possibly being TRBD1 (5 bases). This CDR3 region has 14 residues. The V and J ends lost 2 bases and 4 bases respectively, with 11 bases between them. The V gene's germline CDR1 is SGHTA and CDR2 FQGNSA.

The gene calls are TRBV30 and TRBJ2-4; D not resolved. Trimming pared 1 base from V and 0 bases from J, leaving 10 bases between. Germline CDR1 GTSNPN, CDR2 SVGIG (reference sequence). The CDR3 runs 15 residues. The CDR3 sequence: CAWSGALGAKNIQYF. In DNA, the CDR3 is TGTGCCTGGAGTGGGGCCCTAGGAGCCAAAAACATTCAGTACTTC.

This clonotype has a handful of counts. The rearrangement links TRBV27 to TRBJ2-7; D call uncertain. Germline loops: CDR1 MNHEY, CDR2 SMNVEV (reference sequence). Trimming left V 7 bases short and J 5 bases short, with 18 bases between. The CDR3 totals 14 residues. CDR3 DNA: TGTGCCAGCAAGAGGCAGGCTTTAATCAACGAGCAGTACTTC. It specifies CASKRQALINEQYF.

This clonotype was counted between two and nine times. The V call is TRBV12-3 or TRBV12-4, the J call TRBJ2-5; D may correspond to TRBD1 or TRBD2 (6 bases each). The J call is uncertain, as TRBJ2-7 better fits the DNA end. This CDR3 has 15 residues. The CDR3 bases are TGTGCCAGCAGCCGCCGGGTCGGGGGCAACTACGAGCAGTACTTC. It specifies CASSRRVGGNYEQYF.

This clonotype was observed a few times. J is TRBJ2-7 and V is TRBV21-1; the DNA was not compared with TRBD1, the D call given in the table. Gene TRBJ2-1 matches the end of the DNA better, so the J call may be wrong. TRBV21-1 is tagged as a pseudogene. The CDR3 runs to 11 residues. CDR3 loop: CGPTVYNEQFF. As DNA, the CDR3 is TGTGGGCCGACAGTTTACAATGAGCAGTTCTTC.

In its sample, this clonotype was seen a few times. The chain links TRBV2 to TRBJ1-4, with TRBD1 identical over 7 bases. Germline CDR1 SNHLY, CDR2 FYNNEI. J gave up 8 bases and V 6 bases, and 9 bases lay outside the gene matches. The CDR3 has 14 amino acids. This chain's CDR3 is CASRERTGGEKLFF. For the CDR3, the DNA is TGTGCCAGCAGGGAACGGACAGGCGGCGAAAAACTGTTTTTT.

The chain couples TRBV15 to TRBJ1-2; D might be TRBD1 (5 bases). The ends were cut back, 2 bases at V and 4 bases at J, with 8 bases in the middle. In germline, CDR1 is LNHNV, CDR2 YYDKDF (reference sequence). The length of the CDR3 is 13 residues. The CDR3 spells CATSRQGGYGYTF. The CDR3 DNA sequence: TGTGCCACCAGCAGACAGGGCGGCTATGGCTACACCTTC.

J is TRBJ2-3 and V is TRBV29-1; D gene ambiguous. Trimming removed 7 bases from V and 5 bases from J, with 22 bases in between. The germline V gene has CDR1 SQVTM and CDR2 ANQGSEA. CDR3 size: 15 residues. The CDR3 sequence is CSAHVVELPGDTQYF. For the CDR3, the DNA is TGCAGCGCGCACGTGGTGGAGCTCCCCGGAGATACGCAGTATTTT.

This chain connects TRBV27 to TRBJ1-6, with D possibly matching TRBD1 (6 bases). V was shortened by 5 bases and J by 4 bases, with 18 bases between the two germline ends. Germline V gene sequence: CDR1 MNHEY, CDR2 SMNVEV (reference sequence). The CDR3 is 17 residues long. CDR3 DNA: TGTGCCAGCAGTCCCCAACCGGACAGCGATTATAATTCACCCCTCCACTTT. This codes for CASSPQPDSDYNSPLHF.

This clonotype has a count of ten or more. The rearrangement links TRBV7-2 to TRBJ1-4, with TRBD1 as a possible D gene (5 bases). The V end was cut by 9 bases, the J end by 3 bases, with 20 bases between. This CDR3 has 16 residues. The germline gives CDR1 SGHTA, CDR2 FQGNSA. CDR3 in DNA: TGTGCCAGTGCACCGGGACGACGCGCCGCTAATGAAAAACTGTTTTTT. It is translated as CASAPGRRAANEKLFF.

The rearrangement uses TRBV5-1 and TRBJ1-1; the match to TRBD1 covers 7 bases. This CDR3 spans 15 amino acids. Germline V gene lookup returns CDR1 SGHRS and CDR2 YFSETQ. Trimming took 0 bases from V and 5 from J; bases not matched to a gene: 7. CDR3 protein: CASSLEGAGWTEAFF. In DNA form, the CDR3 reads TGCGCCAGCAGCTTGGAGGGGGCCGGATGGACTGAAGCTTTCTTT. The full variable domain, rest sourced from reference TRBV5-1 and TRBJ1-1, is KAGVTQTPRYLIKTRGQQVTLSCSPISGHRSVSWYQQTPGQGLQFLFEYFSETQRNKGNFPGRFSGRQFSNSRSEMNVSTLELGDSALYLCASSLEGAGWTEAFFGQGTRLTVV.

The chain joins TRBV21-1 to TRBJ2-3; TRBD2, as called in the table, went unchecked against the DNA. TRBV21-1 is reported as a pseudogene. The CDR3 totals 16 residues. DNA of the CDR3: TGTGCCAGCAGCACGATAAGACTAGCGGTCACAGATACGCAGTATTTT. It specifies CASSTIRLAVTDTQYF.

Only a few counts were recorded for this clonotype. The J gene is TRBJ1-2, the V gene TRBV19; D is ambiguous. This CDR3 region has 15 residues. V was shortened by 1 base and J by 4 bases, with 13 bases between the two germline ends. CDR1 and CDR2 from the germline V gene are LNHDA and SQIVND (reference sequence). The CDR3, as DNA: TGTGCCAGTAGTATAGGAACCGGGAGACTCTATGGCTACACCTTC. Translated: CASSIGTGRLYGYTF.

This clonotype was seen many times. This chain connects TRBV7-3 to TRBJ2-1, with D uncertain. V lost 0 bases to trimming and J lost 6 bases, with 6 bases between them. The CDR3 spans 13 residues. Germline values: CDR1 SGHTA, CDR2 FQGTGA. Here the CDR3 reads CASSLTSLNEQFF. In nucleotides, the CDR3 is TGTGCCAGCAGCTTAACCTCCCTCAATGAGCAGTTCTTC.

The CDR3 reads CSASGRNVKNIQYF. The DNA of the CDR3 is TGCAGTGCTAGCGGGAGAAACGTCAAAAACATTCAGTACTTC. The chain employs TRBV20-1 and TRBJ2-4; possibly TRBD2 for D (6 bases). CDR3 length: 14 amino acids. With 3 bases removed from V and 3 bases from J, the gap between germline ends came to 12 bases. The germline gives CDR1 DFQATT, CDR2 SNEGSKA (reference sequence).

The J gene is TRBJ1-1, the V gene TRBV5-6, with 8 bases aligning to TRBD1. The V gene's germline CDR1 is SGHDT and CDR2 YYEEEE. CDR3 length: 15 amino acids. V lost 3 bases, J lost 1 base, and 5 bases stayed unmatched. CDR3 DNA sequence: TGTGCCAGCAGCTACTCCGACAGGGGGAACACTGAAGCTTTCTTT. Translating gives CASSYSDRGNTEAFF.

The V gene is TRBV18, the J gene TRBJ1-2; maybe TRBD1 (5 bases). The V gene lost 1 base and the J gene lost 4 bases, with 10 bases spanning the gap. CDR3 size: 14 residues. From germline, CDR1 is KGHSH and CDR2 LQKENI. The CDR3 DNA reads as TGTGCCAGCTCACCACAGGGACCTACCTATGGCTACACCTTC. This translates into CASSPQGPTYGYTF.

V gene TRBV12-3 or TRBV12-4 combines with J gene TRBJ2-7; the D gene is possibly TRBD1 (5 bases). The CDR3 length is 13 residues. V was shortened by 5 bases and J by 2 bases, with 10 bases between the two germline ends. The CDR3, as DNA: TGTGCCAGCAGTCAACAGGCACCCTACGAGCAGTACTTC. This translates into CASSQQAPYEQYF.

The V call is TRBV23-1, the J call TRBJ1-4; D gene uncertain. TRBV23-1 is assigned to the ORF class and has an uncertain function. V lost 7 bases to trimming and J lost 8 bases, with 23 bases between them. This CDR3 has 16 amino acids. In DNA form, the CDR3 reads TGCGCCAGCATCCCGCGTCAGGAGGTTACAGAAGAAAAACTGTTTTTT. Translation: CASIPRQEVTEEKLFF.

The J gene is TRBJ2-7, the V gene TRBV6-5, with TRBD2 identical over 14 bases. The end of the DNA fits TRBJ2-1 better, so the J call may be wrong. This CDR3 is built from 17 residues. Germline values: CDR1 MNHEY, CDR2 SVGAGI. Written as DNA, the CDR3 is TGTGCCAGCAGTTACGGGGGGACTAGCGGGAGTTACAATGAGCAGTTCTTC. Protein product: CASSYGGTSGSYNEQFF.

This clonotype occurred a few times. The chain links TRBV20-1 to TRBJ2-7; a weak D match, TRBD1 (5 bases). The CDR3 contains 13 residues. The germline V gene has CDR1 DFQATT and CDR2 SNEGSKA (reference sequence). Deletions cut 6 bases from V and 0 bases from J, with 12 bases between. The CDR3 bases are TGCAGTGCACCCGTGGGGCTCTCCTACGAGCAGTACTTC. The encoded protein is CSAPVGLSYEQYF.

The V and J genes are TRBV27 and TRBJ2-7; 12 positions match TRBD2. Germline V gives CDR1 MNHEY, CDR2 SMNVEV (reference sequence). This CDR3 spans 15 amino acids. The trim removed 6 bases at V and 5 bases at J, leaving 8 bases unmatched. The CDR3 loop is CASRVLAGGRNEQYF. CDR3 coding DNA: TGTGCCAGCAGGGTTCTAGCGGGGGGGCGGAACGAGCAGTACTTC.

The genes are TRBV13 and TRBJ1-3; maybe TRBD1 (5 bases). The ends were cut back, 0 bases at V and 3 bases at J, with 9 bases in the middle. CDR3 length: 15 amino acids. In germline, CDR1 is PRHDT, CDR2 FYEKMQ (reference sequence). DNA for the CDR3: TGTGCCAGCAGCTTAGGAGGGGTTCTTGGAAACACCATATATTTT. Translation: CASSLGGVLGNTIYF.